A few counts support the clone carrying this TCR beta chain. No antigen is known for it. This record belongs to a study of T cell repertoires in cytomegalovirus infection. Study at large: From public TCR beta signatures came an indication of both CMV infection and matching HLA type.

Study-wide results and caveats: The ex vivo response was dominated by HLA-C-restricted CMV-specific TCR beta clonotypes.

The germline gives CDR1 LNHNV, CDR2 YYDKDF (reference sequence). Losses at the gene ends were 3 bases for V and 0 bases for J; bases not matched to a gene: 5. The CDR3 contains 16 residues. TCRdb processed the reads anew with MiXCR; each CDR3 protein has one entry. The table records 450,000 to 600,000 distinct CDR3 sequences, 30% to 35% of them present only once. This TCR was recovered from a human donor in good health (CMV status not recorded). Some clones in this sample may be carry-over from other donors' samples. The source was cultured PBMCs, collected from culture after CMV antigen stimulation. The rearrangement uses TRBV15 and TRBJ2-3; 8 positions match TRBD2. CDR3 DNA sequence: TGTGCCACCAGCAGCCAGACTAGCGCTAGCACAGATACGCAGTATTTT. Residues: CATSSQTSASTDTQYF.